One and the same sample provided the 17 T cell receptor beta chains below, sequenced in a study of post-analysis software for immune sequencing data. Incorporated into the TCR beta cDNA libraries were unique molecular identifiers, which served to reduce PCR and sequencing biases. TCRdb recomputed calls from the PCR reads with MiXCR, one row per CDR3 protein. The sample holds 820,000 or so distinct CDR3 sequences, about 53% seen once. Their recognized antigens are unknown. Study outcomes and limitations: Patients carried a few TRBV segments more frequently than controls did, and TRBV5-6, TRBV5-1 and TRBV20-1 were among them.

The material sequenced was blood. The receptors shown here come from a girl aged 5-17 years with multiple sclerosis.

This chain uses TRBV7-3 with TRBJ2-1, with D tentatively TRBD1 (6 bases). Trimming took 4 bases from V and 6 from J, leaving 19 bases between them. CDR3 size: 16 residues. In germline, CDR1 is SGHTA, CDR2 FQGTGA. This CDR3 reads CASSSHRVPTSNEQFF. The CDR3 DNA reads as TGTGCCAGCAGCTCCCACAGGGTCCCTACGAGCAATGAGCAGTTCTTC.

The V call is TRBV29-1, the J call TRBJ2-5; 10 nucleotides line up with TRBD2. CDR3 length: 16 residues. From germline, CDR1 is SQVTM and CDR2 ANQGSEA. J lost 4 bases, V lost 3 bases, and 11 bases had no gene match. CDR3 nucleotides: TGCAGCGTTGATACCCCGGCTAGCGGGAGTATAGAGACCCAGTACTTC. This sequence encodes CSVDTPASGSIETQYF. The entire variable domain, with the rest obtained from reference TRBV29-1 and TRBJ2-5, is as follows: SAVISQKPSRDICQRGTSLTIQCQVDSQVTMMFWYRQQPGQSLTLIATANQGSEATYESGFVIDKFPISRPNLTFSTLTVSNMSPEDSSIYLCSVDTPASGSIETQYFGPGTRLLVL.

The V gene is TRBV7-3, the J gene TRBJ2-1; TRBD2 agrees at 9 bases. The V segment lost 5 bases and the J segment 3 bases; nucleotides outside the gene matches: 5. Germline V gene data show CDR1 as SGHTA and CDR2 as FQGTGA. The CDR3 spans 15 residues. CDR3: CASSPTSGNYNEQFF. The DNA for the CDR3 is TGTGCCAGCAGCCCGACTAGCGGTAACTACAATGAGCAGTTCTTC.

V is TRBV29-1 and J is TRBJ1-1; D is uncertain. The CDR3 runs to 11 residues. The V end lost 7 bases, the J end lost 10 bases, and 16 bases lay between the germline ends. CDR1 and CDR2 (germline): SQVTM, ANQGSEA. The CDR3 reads CSAPGPDVAFF. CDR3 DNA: TGCAGCGCCCCCGGGCCAGATGTAGCTTTCTTT.

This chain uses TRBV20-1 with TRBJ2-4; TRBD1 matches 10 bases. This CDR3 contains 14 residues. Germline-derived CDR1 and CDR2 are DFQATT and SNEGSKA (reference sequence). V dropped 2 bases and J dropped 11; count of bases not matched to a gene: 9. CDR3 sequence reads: CSARLGTGDSLQYF. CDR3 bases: TGCAGTGCTAGACTTGGGACAGGGGATTCCCTTCAGTACTTC.

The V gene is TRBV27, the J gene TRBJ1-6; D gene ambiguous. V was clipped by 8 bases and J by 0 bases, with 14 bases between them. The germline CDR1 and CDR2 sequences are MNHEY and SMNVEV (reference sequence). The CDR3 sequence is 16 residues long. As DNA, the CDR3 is TGTGCCAGCCGAAGCCCCAGGAGCTCCTATAATTCACCCCTCCACTTT. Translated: CASRSPRSSYNSPLHF.

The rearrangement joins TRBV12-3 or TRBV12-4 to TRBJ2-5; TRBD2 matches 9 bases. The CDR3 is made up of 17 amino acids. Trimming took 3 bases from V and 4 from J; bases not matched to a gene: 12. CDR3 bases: TGTGCCAGCAGTTTCGGAGAGTCGCTAGCGGGATCAGAGACCCAGTACTTC. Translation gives CASSFGESLAGSETQYF.

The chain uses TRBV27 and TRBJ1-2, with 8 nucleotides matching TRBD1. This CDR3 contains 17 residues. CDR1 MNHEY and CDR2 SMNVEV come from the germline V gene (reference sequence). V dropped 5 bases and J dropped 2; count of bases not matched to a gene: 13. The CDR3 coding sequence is TGTGCCAGCAGTCGAGGACAGGGAAGAGGAGAAAACTATGGCTACACCTTC. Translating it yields CASSRGQGRGENYGYTF.

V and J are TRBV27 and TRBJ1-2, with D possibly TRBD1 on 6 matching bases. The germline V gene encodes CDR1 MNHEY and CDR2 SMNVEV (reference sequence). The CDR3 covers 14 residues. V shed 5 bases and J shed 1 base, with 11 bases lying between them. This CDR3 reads CASSAHRDNYGYTF. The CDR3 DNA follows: TGTGCCAGCAGTGCCCACAGGGATAACTATGGCTACACCTTC.

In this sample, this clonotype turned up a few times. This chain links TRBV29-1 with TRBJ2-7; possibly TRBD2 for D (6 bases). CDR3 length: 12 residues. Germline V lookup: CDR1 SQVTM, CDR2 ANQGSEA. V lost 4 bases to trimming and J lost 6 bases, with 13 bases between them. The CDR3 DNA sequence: TGCAGCGTTGGAGAGGGACTTACCGAGCAGTACTTC. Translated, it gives CSVGEGLTEQYF.

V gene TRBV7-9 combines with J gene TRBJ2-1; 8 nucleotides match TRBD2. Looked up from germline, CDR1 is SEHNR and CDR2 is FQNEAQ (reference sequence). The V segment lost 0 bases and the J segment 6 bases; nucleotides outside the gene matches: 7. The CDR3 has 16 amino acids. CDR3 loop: CASSLALSGSTNEQFF. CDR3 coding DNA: TGTGCCAGCAGCTTAGCCCTCAGCGGGAGTACCAATGAGCAGTTCTTC. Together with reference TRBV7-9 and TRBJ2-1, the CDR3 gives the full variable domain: DTGVSQNPRHKITKRGQNVTFRCDPISEHNRLYWYRQTLGQGPEFLTYFQNEAQLEKSRLLSDRFSAERPKGSFSTLEIQRTEQGDSAMYLCASSLALSGSTNEQFFGPGTRLTVL.

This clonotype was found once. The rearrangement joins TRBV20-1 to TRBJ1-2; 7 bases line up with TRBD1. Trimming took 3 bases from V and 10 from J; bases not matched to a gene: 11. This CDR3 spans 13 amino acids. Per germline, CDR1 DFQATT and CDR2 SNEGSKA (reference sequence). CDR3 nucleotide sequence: TGCAGTGCTAGGAATACGACAGGGATTCTCTACACCTTC. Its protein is CSARNTTGILYTF.

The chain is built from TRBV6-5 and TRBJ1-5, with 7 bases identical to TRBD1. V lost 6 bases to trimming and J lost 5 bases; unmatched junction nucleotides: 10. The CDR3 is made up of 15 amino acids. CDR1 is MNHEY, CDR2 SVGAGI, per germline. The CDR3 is CASRRRQGSHQPQHF. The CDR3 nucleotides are TGTGCCAGCAGGCGCCGACAGGGCTCGCATCAGCCCCAGCATTTT.

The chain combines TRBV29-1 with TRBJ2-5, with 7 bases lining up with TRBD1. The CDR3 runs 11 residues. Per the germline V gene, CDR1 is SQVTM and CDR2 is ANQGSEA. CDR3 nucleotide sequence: TGCGGCACAGGACAGGAAGAGACCCAGTACTTC. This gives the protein CGTGQEETQYF.

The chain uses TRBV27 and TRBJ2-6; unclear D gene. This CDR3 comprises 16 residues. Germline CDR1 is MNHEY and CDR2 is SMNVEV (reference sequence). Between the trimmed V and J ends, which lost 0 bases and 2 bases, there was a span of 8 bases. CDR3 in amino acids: CASSLSRGAGANVLTF. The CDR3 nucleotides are TGTGCCAGCAGTTTATCGCGAGGAGCTGGGGCCAACGTCCTGACTTTC. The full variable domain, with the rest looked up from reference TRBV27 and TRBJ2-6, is EAQVTQNPRYLITVTGKKLTVTCSQNMNHEYMSWYRQDPGLGLRQIYYSMNVEVTDKGDVPEGYKVSRKEKRNFPLILESPSPNQTSLYFCASSLSRGAGANVLTFGAGSRLTVL.

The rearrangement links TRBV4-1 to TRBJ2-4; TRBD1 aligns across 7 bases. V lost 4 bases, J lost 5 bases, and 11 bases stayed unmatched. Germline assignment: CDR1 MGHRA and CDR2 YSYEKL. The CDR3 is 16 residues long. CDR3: CASSPTWVGTENIQYF. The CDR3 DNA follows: TGCGCCAGCAGCCCTACCTGGGTGGGGACAGAAAACATTCAGTACTTC.

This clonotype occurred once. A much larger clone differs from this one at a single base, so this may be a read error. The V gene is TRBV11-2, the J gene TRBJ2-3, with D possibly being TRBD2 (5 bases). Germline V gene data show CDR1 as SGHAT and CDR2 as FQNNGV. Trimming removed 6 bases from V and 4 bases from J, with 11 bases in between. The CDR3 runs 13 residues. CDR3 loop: CASSRLSADTQYF. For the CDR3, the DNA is TGTGCCAGCAGTCGACTTAGCGCAGATACGCAGTATTTT. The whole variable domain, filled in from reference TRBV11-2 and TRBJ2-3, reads EAGVAQSPRYKIIEKRQSVAFWCNPISGHATLYWYQQILGQGPKLLIQFQNNGVVDDSQLPKDRFSAERLKGVDSTLKIQPAKLEDSAVYLCASSRLSADTQYFGPGTRLTVL.